This TCR beta chain originates from a study of T cells in Graves' hyperthyroidism and ophthalmopathy. There were TCR beta CDR3 regions amplified from RNA transcripts. Primed by the HTBI set, a first-round RT-PCR was run on the TCR CDR3. TCRdb reprocessed the multiplex PCR reads with MiXCR, giving one entry per CDR3 protein. Here the sample spans fewer than 250,000 distinct CDR3 sequences, 16% being singletons. This clonotype has a count of ten or more. A patient was excluded if there was uncontrolled infection, other autoimmune disease, pregnancy or lactation. Trimming stripped 1 base from V and 7 bases from J, with 14 bases between. CDR3 length: 15 residues. Germline-derived CDR1 and CDR2 are SGHRS and YFSETQ.

The sequenced material came from blood. The chain recombines TRBV5-1 with TRBJ2-2, with unresolved D. This clonotype was obtained from a woman between 18 and 29 years old with Graves' ophthalmopathy. CDR3 DNA: TGCGCCAGCAGCTTGAACCCGTCAGGTGGCGGGGAGCTGTTTTTT. Translated: CASSLNPSGGGELFF.